The 28 T cell receptor beta chains below come from one sample, sequenced in a study of T cells in Graves' hyperthyroidism and ophthalmopathy. TCR beta CDR3 region amplification was performed from RNA transcripts. Using the HTBI primer set, a first-round RT-PCR was run on the TCR CDR3. MiXCR, applied by TCRdb to the multiplex PCR reads, yields one record per CDR3 protein. This sample has some 740,000 distinct CDR3 sequences, with approximately 14% found just once. The sample taken for sequencing was blood. Receptors originate from a woman under 30 with Graves' hyperthyroidism.

This clonotype was counted at least ten times. The junction differs from germline at one of its ends, possibly a read error. The chain uses TRBV12-3 or TRBV12-4 and TRBJ2-5, with D maybe TRBD2 (5 bases). The CDR3 is made up of 14 amino acids. For the CDR3, the DNA is TGTGCCAGCAGCTTAGGAGGCCTCCAAGAGACCCAGTACTTC. Translating it yields CASSLGGLQETQYF.

This clonotype was observed many times. The V call is TRBV20-1, the J call TRBJ2-3, with TRBD2 identical over 7 bases. This CDR3 is built from 14 residues. Germline values: CDR1 DFQATT, CDR2 SNEGSKA (reference sequence). Germline trimming cut 0 bases from V and 5 bases from J; bases unmatched to any gene: 5. This CDR3 is CSARERERVDTQYF. As DNA, the CDR3 is TGCAGTGCTAGAGAGCGGGAGCGCGTAGATACGCAGTATTTT.

This clonotype showed up many times. The chain employs TRBV2 and TRBJ1-5; tentatively, D is TRBD1 (6 bases). CDR3 length: 15 amino acids. Trimming shortened V by 1 base and J by 7 bases, and 14 bases separated the two germline ends. CDR1 SNHLY and CDR2 FYNNEI come from the germline V gene. The CDR3 DNA follows: TGTGCCAGCAGTGAAGGCGGGGGCCTCTTGCAGCCCCAGCATTTT. Amino acids: CASSEGGGLLQPQHF.

This clonotype was recorded at least ten times. This rearrangement joins TRBV7-3 to TRBJ1-1, with a weak D call TRBD1 (5 bases). The germline gives CDR1 SGHTA, CDR2 FQGTGA. Trimming took 4 bases from V and 2 from J, leaving 11 bases between them. CDR3 size: 14 residues. The DNA of the CDR3 is TGTGCCAGCAGCTCCCGACAGAACAACACTGAAGCTTTCTTT. It yields the protein CASSSRQNNTEAFF.

This clonotype was recorded a few times. This chain joins TRBV20-1 and TRBJ2-5; D unclear. Trimming shortened V by 6 bases and J by 0 bases, and 11 bases separated the two germline ends. CDR1 and CDR2 from the germline V gene are DFQATT and SNEGSKA (reference sequence). CDR3 length equals 13 residues. CDR3 coding DNA: TGCAGTGCGGACCCCAGGTACCAAGAGACCCAGTACTTC. This gives the protein CSADPRYQETQYF.

This sequence joins TRBV10-2 and TRBJ2-1; D remains unclear. The V gene's germline CDR1 is WSHSY and CDR2 SAAADI. Trimming cost V 11 bases and J 0 bases, with 11 bases left between them. The CDR3 loop spans 13 amino acids. The CDR3 nucleotides read TGCGCCGCGCAGCAGAGCTCCTACAATGAGCAGTTCTTC. This gives the protein CAAQQSSYNEQFF.

At least ten counts were recorded for this clonotype. The chain uses TRBV28 and TRBJ2-7; D is undetermined. Per the germline V gene, CDR1 is MDHEN and CDR2 is SYDVKM. V dropped 2 bases and J dropped 3 bases, with 14 bases sitting between them. CDR3 length: 15 residues. CDR3 coding DNA: TGTGCCAGCAGTTTAATGGACGGGCTTTACTACGAGCAGTACTTC. It encodes CASSLMDGLYYEQYF.

This clonotype was found a few times. This chain connects TRBV6-9 to TRBJ1-2, with D possibly matching TRBD1 (5 bases). The V end was cut by 4 bases, the J end by 3 bases, with 12 bases between. Germline V gene data show CDR1 as MNHGY and CDR2 as SVAAGI. The CDR3 covers 14 residues. Here the CDR3 DNA reads TGTGCCAGCAGTTTAGGGGAAAGGGACTATGGCTACACCTTC. Translation gives CASSLGERDYGYTF.

The chain joins TRBV6-1 to TRBJ1-2; tentatively, D is TRBD1 (5 bases). The germline V gene encodes CDR1 MNHNS and CDR2 SASEGT. This CDR3 contains 12 residues. V was shortened by 6 bases and J by 6 bases, with 11 bases between the two germline ends. CDR3 region: CASSGWGDGYTF. The CDR3 region has the DNA TGTGCCAGCAGCGGATGGGGGGATGGCTACACCTTC.

This clonotype was seen ten or more times. The genes are TRBV29-1 and TRBJ2-5; TRBD2 is a possible D gene (5 bases). CDR1 and CDR2 from the germline V gene are SQVTM and ANQGSEA. V was shortened by 6 bases and J by 5 bases, with 16 bases between the two germline ends. The CDR3 has 13 amino acids. The CDR3 reads CSVLTGLTETQYF. The DNA for the CDR3 is TGCAGCGTCCTTACTGGACTTACGGAGACCCAGTACTTC.

This clonotype occurred many times. This chain joins TRBV20-1 and TRBJ2-3, with D possibly TRBD1 on 5 matching bases. V lost 3 bases, J lost 3 bases, and 13 bases lay in between. The CDR3 spans 14 residues. Germline CDR1 DFQATT, CDR2 SNEGSKA (reference sequence). In nucleotides, the CDR3 is TGCAGTGCTAGGCCGTCAGGGCGTACAGATACGCAGTATTTT. Translation: CSARPSGRTDTQYF.

This clonotype was counted ten times or more. This sequence joins TRBV30 and TRBJ2-7; a weak D match, TRBD1 (5 bases). The CDR3 extends over 14 amino acids. With 4 bases removed from V and 3 bases from J, the gap between germline ends came to 16 bases. Germline V gene lookup returns CDR1 GTSNPN and CDR2 SVGIG (reference sequence). This CDR3 reads CAWTPAGSDYEQYF. The CDR3 DNA is TGTGCCTGGACTCCCGCAGGGTCAGACTACGAGCAGTACTTC.

This clonotype was detected ten times or more. V is TRBV7-9 and J is TRBJ2-1, with D perhaps matching TRBD1 (5 bases). The CDR3 length is 16 residues. Germline V lookup: CDR1 SEHNR, CDR2 FQNEAQ (reference sequence). Trimming took off 0 bases at V and 1 base at J, with 10 bases between the two ends. The CDR3 DNA reads TGTGCCAGCAGCTTAGCGCTAGGGGTGTCCTACAATGAGCAGTTCTTC. Translated, it gives CASSLALGVSYNEQFF.

This clonotype was recorded at least ten times. The chain carries TRBV6-1 and TRBJ2-5, with D perhaps TRBD1 (7 bases). From germline, CDR1 is MNHNS and CDR2 SASEGT. V shed 6 bases and J shed 2 bases, with 28 bases lying between them. This CDR3 is built from 19 residues. The CDR3 protein is CASRVSGGGQRRHQETQYF. CDR3 nucleotides: TGTGCCAGCAGAGTCAGTGGAGGGGGACAGAGGCGACATCAAGAGACCCAGTACTTC.

This clonotype was seen ten or more times. J is TRBJ1-4 and V is TRBV18; D remains ambiguous. Trimming pared 2 bases from V and 2 bases from J, leaving 3 bases between. The CDR3 spans 13 residues. CDR1 and CDR2 from the germline V gene are KGHSH and LQKENI. The CDR3 reads CASSPGTNEKLFF. CDR3 sequence (DNA): TGTGCCAGCTCACCAGGGACTAATGAAAAACTGTTTTTT.

This clonotype was recorded at least ten times. For the CDR3, the DNA is TGTGCCAGCAGTTTTTGGACTAGCGGGGGGGGCACAGATACGCAGTATTTT. As protein: CASSFWTSGGGTDTQYF. The rearrangement links TRBV27 to TRBJ2-3, with 15 bases that match TRBD2. V shed 3 bases and J 1 base; nucleotides not matched to a gene: 2. CDR1 and CDR2 (germline): MNHEY, SMNVEV (reference sequence). CDR3 length: 17 amino acids.

The V gene is TRBV25-1, the J gene TRBJ2-7, with TRBD2 identical over 11 bases. Trimming cost V 6 bases and J 4 bases; bases outside gene matches: 5. CDR1 is MGHDK, CDR2 SYGVNS, per germline. CDR3 length: 14 amino acids. The CDR3 loop is CASRVAGGNYEQYF. The CDR3 DNA sequence: TGTGCCAGCAGGGTAGCGGGAGGGAATTACGAGCAGTACTTC.

This clonotype has a handful of counts. The rearrangement links TRBV2 to TRBJ2-1; 10 bases fit TRBD1. Germline lookup yields CDR1 SNHLY and CDR2 FYNNEI. CDR3 length: 13 amino acids. The CDR3 loop is CAYRDRGSNEQFF. The CDR3 DNA reads TGTGCATACCGGGACAGGGGCAGCAATGAGCAGTTCTTC.

This clonotype was counted a few times. This chain uses TRBV7-3 with TRBJ2-5; 7 nucleotides line up with TRBD2. This CDR3 is 15 amino acids long. Germline V gene lookup returns CDR1 SGHTA and CDR2 FQGTGA. V dropped 3 bases and J dropped 1; count of bases not matched to a gene: 5. This CDR3 reads CASSLGGVPQETQYF. CDR3 bases: TGTGCCAGCAGCTTGGGGGGGGTCCCCCAAGAGACCCAGTACTTC.

This clonotype was detected a few times. The rearrangement uses TRBV4-3 and TRBJ2-1, with a tentative D call TRBD2 (5 bases). The CDR3 consists of 17 residues. Germline-derived CDR1 and CDR2 are LGHNA and YSLEER. Trimming cost V 0 bases and J 0 bases, with 12 bases left between them. CDR3 protein: CASSQDQVGSSYNEQFF. Written as DNA, the CDR3 is TGCGCCAGCAGCCAAGATCAGGTGGGGAGCTCCTACAATGAGCAGTTCTTC.

This chain connects TRBV14 to TRBJ2-1; the match to TRBD2 covers 13 bases. The CDR3 is made up of 16 amino acids. V shed 1 base and J 8 bases; nucleotides not matched to a gene: 5. The germline V gene encodes CDR1 SGHDN and CDR2 FVKESK. CDR3 coding DNA: TGTGCCAGCAGCCAAGGGGGACTAGCGGGAATCTATGAGCAGTTCTTC. Translated, it gives CASSQGGLAGIYEQFF.

This clonotype was detected only a few times. V usage is TRBV10-3 and J usage is TRBJ1-1, with D tentatively TRBD1 (5 bases). CDR3 size: 12 residues. The germline V gene encodes CDR1 ENHRY and CDR2 SYGVKD. Trimming left V 10 bases short and J 2 bases short, with 11 bases between. The CDR3 is CATSTANTEAFF. The CDR3, as DNA: TGTGCCACTTCGACAGCAAACACTGAAGCTTTCTTT.

The chain has TRBV28 and TRBJ2-7, with D tentatively TRBD2 (5 bases). This CDR3 contains 15 residues. Germline CDR1 and CDR2: MDHEN and SYDVKM. Trimming left V 1 base short and J 2 bases short, with 12 bases between. DNA of the CDR3: TGTGCCAGCAGTTTATTCGAGACTACTGCCTACGAGCAGTACTTC. Protein product: CASSLFETTAYEQYF.

This clonotype was seen only a few times. V usage is TRBV12-3 or TRBV12-4 and J usage is TRBJ1-4; the D is unclear. V was trimmed by 3 bases and J by 0 bases, leaving 2 bases between them. This CDR3 is 13 amino acids long. The CDR3 loop is CASSFATNEKLFF. DNA for the CDR3: TGTGCCAGCAGTTTCGCAACTAATGAAAAACTGTTTTTT.

This clonotype was detected many times. The chain combines TRBV29-1 with TRBJ2-1; 8 bases are shared with TRBD1. The germline V gene has CDR1 SQVTM and CDR2 ANQGSEA. The CDR3 covers 14 residues. V trimming: 7 bases; J trimming: 1 base; junction bases outside the gene matches: 6. CDR3 bases: TGCAGCGCCGAGGGACAGGAGTCCTACAATGAGCAGTTCTTC. It translates to CSAEGQESYNEQFF.

This rearrangement joins TRBV19 to TRBJ2-1; no clear D gene. Germline-derived CDR1 and CDR2 are LNHDA and SQIVND (reference sequence). The CDR3 contains 12 residues. Trimming took 2 bases from V and 10 from J, leaving 9 bases between them. CDR3 nucleotide sequence: TGTGCCAGTAGTATATCCCTGCAGGAGCAGTTCTTC. Amino acid sequence: CASSISLQEQFF.

This clonotype was recorded many times. The rearrangement links TRBV18 to TRBJ2-3; D remains unclear. The germline V gene has CDR1 KGHSH and CDR2 LQKENI. The CDR3 consists of 14 residues. The V and J ends lost 2 bases and 2 bases respectively, with 8 bases between them. CDR3 sequence (DNA): TGTGCCAGCTCACCAGCCTCGAACACAGATACGCAGTATTTT. Encoded protein: CASSPASNTDTQYF.

The V gene is TRBV6-1, the J gene TRBJ1-6; D remains unclear. V was pared by 7 bases and J by 5 bases, with 12 bases between. CDR3 length: 14 amino acids. Germline V gene data show CDR1 as MNHNS and CDR2 as SASEGT. The CDR3 DNA is TGTGCCAGCAACCCGGGCTTGAATAATTCACCCCTCCACTTT. Protein product: CASNPGLNNSPLHF.